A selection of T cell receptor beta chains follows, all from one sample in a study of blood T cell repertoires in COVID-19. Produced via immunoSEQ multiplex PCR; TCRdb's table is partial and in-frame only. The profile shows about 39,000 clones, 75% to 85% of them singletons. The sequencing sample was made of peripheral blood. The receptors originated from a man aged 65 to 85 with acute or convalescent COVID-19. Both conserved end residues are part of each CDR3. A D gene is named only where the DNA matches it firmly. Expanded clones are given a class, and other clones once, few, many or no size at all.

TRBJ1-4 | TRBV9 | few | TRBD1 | CASSDGGQHNEKLFF | TGTGCCAGCAGCGATGGGGGACAGCATAATGAAAAACTGTTTTTT
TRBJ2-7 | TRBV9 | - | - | CASSPGQGLPYEQYF | TGTGCCAGCAGCCCTGGACAGGGACTACCCTACGAGCAGTACTTC
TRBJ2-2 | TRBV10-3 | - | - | CAIRPGNTGELFF | TGTGCCATCAGGCCGGGAAACACCGGGGAGCTGTTTTTT
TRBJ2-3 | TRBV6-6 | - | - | CASSYSQGGPDTQYF | TGTGCCAGCAGTTACTCCCAGGGAGGCCCAGATACGCAGTATTTT
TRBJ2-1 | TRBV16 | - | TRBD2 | CASSQSTGGVIRKFF | TGTGCCAGCAGCCAATCCACGGGGGGGGTCATTAGAAAGTTCTTC
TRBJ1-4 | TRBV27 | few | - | CASSLGGRFNEKLFF | TGTGCCAGCAGTTTAGGTGGCAGATTCAATGAAAAACTGTTTTTT
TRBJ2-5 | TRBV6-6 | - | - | CASSYGGTQETQYF | TGTGCCAGCAGTTACGGCGGGACCCAAGAGACCCAGTACTTC
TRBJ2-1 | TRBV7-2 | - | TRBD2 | CASSVGLAGGGNEQFF | TGTGCCAGCAGCGTGGGACTAGCGGGAGGAGGGAATGAGCAGTTCTTC
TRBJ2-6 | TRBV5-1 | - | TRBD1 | CASAGDRGRAGANVLTF | TGCGCCAGCGCGGGGGACAGGGGGCGCGCTGGGGCCAACGTCCTGACTTTC
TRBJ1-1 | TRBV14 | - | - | CASKAGYNTEAFF | TGTGCCAGCAAAGCCGGGTACAACACTGAAGCTTTCTTT
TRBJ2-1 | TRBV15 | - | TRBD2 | CATSREGSGMSSYNEQFF | TGTGCCACCAGCAGAGAGGGTAGCGGGATGAGCTCCTACAATGAGCAGTTCTTC
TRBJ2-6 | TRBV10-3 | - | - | CAISDRYSGANVLTF | TGTGCCATCAGTGATCGGTACTCTGGGGCCAACGTCCTGACTTTC
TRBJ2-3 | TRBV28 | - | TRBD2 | CASSWEGISDTQYF | TGTGCCAGCAGTTGGGAGGGGATTTCAGATACGCAGTATTTT
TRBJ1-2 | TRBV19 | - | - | CASTNDSHYGYTF | TGTGCCAGTACCAACGACTCCCACTATGGCTACACCTTC
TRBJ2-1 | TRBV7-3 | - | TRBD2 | CASSRTGTSGGLNEQFF | TGTGCCAGCAGCCGAACCGGGACTAGCGGAGGTCTCAATGAGCAGTTCTTC
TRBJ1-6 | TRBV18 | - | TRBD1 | CASSQTGEISPLHF | TGTGCCAGCTCGCAAACAGGGGAAATATCACCCCTCCACTTT
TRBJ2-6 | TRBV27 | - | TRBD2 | CASRGLAGNPGANVLTF | TGTGCCAGCAGGGGACTAGCGGGAAACCCTGGGGCCAACGTCCTGACTTTC
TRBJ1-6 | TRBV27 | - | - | CASSLVWASSYNSPLHF | TGTGCCAGCAGTTTAGTTTGGGCAAGCTCCTATAATTCACCCCTCCACTTT
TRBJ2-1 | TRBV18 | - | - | CASSPLGLAKQFF | TGTGCCAGCTCACCCTTAGGCCTAGCGAAGCAGTTCTTC
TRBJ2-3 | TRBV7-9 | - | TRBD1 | CASSMGQDSTDTQYF | TGTGCCAGCAGCATGGGACAGGATAGCACAGATACGCAGTATTTT
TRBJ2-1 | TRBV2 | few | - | CASSRRDSSYNEQFF | TGTGCCAGCAGCCGGAGGGACAGCAGTTACAATGAGCAGTTCTTC
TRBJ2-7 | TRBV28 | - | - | CASSSPPPLSYEQYF | TGTGCCAGCAGTTCGCCCCCACCACTTTCCTACGAGCAGTACTTC
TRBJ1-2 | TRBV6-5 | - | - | CASSARGRTGYTF | TGTGCCAGCAGCGCGCGGGGGCGGACTGGCTACACCTTC
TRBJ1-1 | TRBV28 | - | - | CASSLRGGLTEAFF | TGTGCCAGCAGTTTAAGGGGGGGCCTCACTGAAGCTTTCTTT
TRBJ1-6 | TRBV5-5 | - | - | CASSQGGVNSPLHF | TGTGCCAGCAGCCAAGGAGGGGTTAATTCACCCCTCCACTTT
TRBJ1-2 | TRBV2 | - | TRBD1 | CASTGWGGGRDRVNYGYTF | TGTGCCAGCACCGGCTGGGGAGGTGGCCGGGACAGGGTGAACTATGGCTACACCTTC
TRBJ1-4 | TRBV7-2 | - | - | CASSLSGLANEKLFF | TGTGCCAGCAGCTTAAGCGGGTTGGCTAATGAAAAACTGTTTTTT
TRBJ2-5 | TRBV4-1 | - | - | CASSPEDSPRETQYF | TGCGCCAGCAGCCCTGAGGACAGCCCAAGAGAAACCCAGTACTTC
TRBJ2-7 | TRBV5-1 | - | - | CASSLSMQAPYEQYF | TGCGCCAGCAGCCTCTCCATGCAGGCCCCCTACGAGCAGTACTTC
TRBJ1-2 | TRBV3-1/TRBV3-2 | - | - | CASSQDGFNYGYTF | TGTGCCAGCAGCCAAGACGGGTTTAACTATGGCTACACCTTC
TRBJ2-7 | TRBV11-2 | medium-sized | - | CASSFTGRFSYEQYF | TGTGCCAGCAGCTTCACAGGCCGTTTTTCCTACGAGCAGTACTTC
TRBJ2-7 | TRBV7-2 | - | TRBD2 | CASSLSSGTNYEQYF | TGTGCCAGCAGCTTAAGTTCCGGGACTAACTACGAGCAGTACTTC
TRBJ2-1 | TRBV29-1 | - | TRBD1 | CSVAGTGGTQFF | TGCAGCGTCGCCGGGACAGGGGGAACGCAGTTCTTC
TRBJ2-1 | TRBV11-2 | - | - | CASSLLQAEYNEQFF | TGTGCCAGCAGCTTACTCCAAGCGGAGTACAATGAGCAGTTCTTC
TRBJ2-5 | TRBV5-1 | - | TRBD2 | CASSLGTSGDQETQYF | TGCGCCAGCAGCCTAGGGACTAGCGGGGACCAAGAGACCCAGTACTTC
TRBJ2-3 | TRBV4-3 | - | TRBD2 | CASSQEAGGTQYF | TGCGCCAGCAGCCAAGAGGCGGGAGGTACGCAGTATTTT
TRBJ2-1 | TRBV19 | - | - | CASSIVVAGWGDEQFF | TGTGCCAGTAGTATAGTAGTGGCGGGGTGGGGCGATGAGCAGTTCTTC
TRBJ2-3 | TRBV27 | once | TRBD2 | CASSFKIAGINTDTQYF | TGTGCCAGCAGTTTCAAAATAGCGGGGATCAACACAGATACGCAGTATTTT
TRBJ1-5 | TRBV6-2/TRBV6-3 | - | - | CASSLWAQPQHF | TGTGCCAGCAGTCTCTGGGCCCAGCCCCAGCATTTT
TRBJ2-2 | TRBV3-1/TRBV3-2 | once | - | CASSPMTANTGELFF | TGTGCCAGCAGCCCTATGACAGCGAACACCGGGGAGCTGTTTTTT